The source of this T cell receptor (beta chain) is a study of blood T cell repertoires in COVID-19. Study-level background: Acute and convalescent COVID-19 samples came from the United States, Italy and Spain. PBMCs, B-cell-depleted T cells, or T cells were the source of the cDNA or gDNA that made up the material.

Original methodology: Reference gene primer amplification in the assay estimated nucleated cell counts. The table came from immunoSEQ multiplex PCR; TCRdb's copy has only in-frame clones and leaves some out. For V, J and clone size, that table is used; D and trimming come from the DNA. The sample includes roughly 170,000 clones, 87% seen only once; the top ten take about 1%. This CDR3 is 14 amino acids long. Germline CDR1 is KGHSH and CDR2 is LQKENI. Trimming took off 8 bases at V and 0 bases at J, with 11 bases between the two ends. The chain joins TRBV18 to TRBJ1-3, with no clear D. The source material was peripheral blood. The origin of this receptor is a woman aged 18 to 35 who had recovered from COVID-19. CDR3 protein: CASGDSSSGNTIYF. CDR3 nucleotides: TGTGCCAGCGGTGACTCGAGCTCTGGAAACACCATATATTTT.